This T cell receptor beta chain was found in a study of T cells in Graves' hyperthyroidism and ophthalmopathy. Study-level background: Any treatment followed the collection of peripheral blood at initial diagnosis.

Graves' hyperthyroidism qualified as stable when ophthalmopathy did not progress within 18 months. Recently diagnosed hyperthyroidism of less than 2 months' duration affected patients aged 18 to 65. Using more than 7.5 ml of fresh peripheral blood, PBMCs were prepared. What was amplified from RNA transcripts were TCR beta CDR3 regions. Primed by the HTBI set, a first-round RT-PCR was run on the TCR CDR3. TCRdb processed the multiplex PCR reads anew with MiXCR; each CDR3 protein has one entry. Of 300,000 to 350,000 distinct CDR3 sequences detected, roughly 20% appear once; the ten largest clones hold 45% to 50%. This CDR3 is 15 amino acids long. V shed 3 bases and J shed 4 bases, with 14 bases lying between them. Germline assignment: CDR1 SGHRS and CDR2 YFSETQ.

The V and J genes are TRBV5-1 and TRBJ1-5; a possible D gene is TRBD1 (5 bases). The material sequenced was blood. The TCR was taken from a woman aged 50 to 60 with Graves' hyperthyroidism. Written as DNA, the CDR3 is TGCGCCAGCAGCTGGGACGGGGATTCTAATCAGCCCCAGCATTTT. It is translated as CASSWDGDSNQPQHF.